A single sample is the source of the 17 T cell receptor beta chains below, sequenced in a study of CD4 and CD8 cells across lung adenocarcinoma regions. TCRdb processed the PCR reads anew with MiXCR; each CDR3 protein has one entry. The data hold 10,000 to 15,000 distinct CDR3 sequences, with roughly 56% observed a single time. Sequencing was performed on CD8+ T cells from the margin of a lung tumor. Source of these receptors: a female donor with lung adenocarcinoma. The CD4 and CD8 labels of this study may be unreliable.

V gene TRBV6-1 combines with J gene TRBJ2-3; TRBD1 matches 10 bases. The junction had 19 bases not matched to a gene; V was cut back by 5 bases and J by 8 bases. This CDR3 comprises 18 residues. Per the germline V gene, CDR1 is MNHNS and CDR2 is SASEGT. The CDR3 reads CASSIQGGQGIVLVTQYF. The CDR3 nucleotides are TGTGCCAGCAGTATTCAGGGGGGACAGGGGATTGTTTTGGTTACGCAGTATTTT.

The chain carries TRBV10-1 and TRBJ2-3; possible D gene TRBD1, 5 bases. This CDR3 has 13 residues. Per germline, CDR1 WNHNN and CDR2 SYGVQD (reference sequence). Trimming cost V 3 bases and J 3 bases, with 7 bases left between them. This CDR3 is CASSEGATDTQYF. CDR3 DNA: TGCGCCAGCAGTGAAGGGGCGACAGATACGCAGTATTTT.

The chain has TRBV5-1 and TRBJ1-1, with D possibly matching TRBD1 (6 bases). The V and J ends lost 5 bases and 1 base respectively, with 12 bases between them. There are 14 residues in the CDR3. The germline V gene encodes CDR1 SGHRS and CDR2 YFSETQ. The chain's CDR3 is CASRHGQTNTEAFF. As DNA, the CDR3 is TGCGCCAGCAGACACGGACAGACGAACACTGAAGCTTTCTTT.

The gene calls are TRBV3-1 and TRBJ1-3; no definite D call. Trimming shortened V by 1 base and J by 0 bases, and 7 bases separated the two germline ends. The CDR3 sequence is 15 residues long. Germline loops: CDR1 LGHDT, CDR2 YNNKEL (reference sequence). The CDR3 sequence is CASSQVHHSGNTIYF. The CDR3 nucleotides read TGTGCCAGCAGCCAAGTACACCACTCTGGAAACACCATATATTTT.

At least ten counts were recorded for this clonotype. V gene TRBV7-6 combines with J gene TRBJ2-2, with 8 bases matching TRBD1. With 9 bases clipped from V and 3 bases from J, the junction kept 3 bases outside the gene matches. The length of the CDR3 is 13 residues. CDR1 and CDR2 from the germline V gene are SGHVS and FNYEAQ. The DNA of the CDR3 is TGTGCCAGTCAGGGGGCACACACCGGGGAGCTGTTTTTT. Protein product: CASQGAHTGELFF.

The genes are TRBV10-3 and TRBJ1-5; D is perhaps TRBD1 (6 bases). CDR1 ENHRY and CDR2 SYGVKD come from the germline V gene. The CDR3 totals 12 residues. Trimming pared 9 bases from V and 16 bases from J, leaving 22 bases between. CDR3 coding DNA: TGTGCCATTCAGGGGTTCAATCAGCCCCTCCATTTT. The encoded protein is CAIQGFNQPLHF.

The genes are TRBV6-5 and TRBJ1-2; tentative D call: TRBD1 (6 bases). The length of the CDR3 is 13 residues. The V gene's germline CDR1 is MNHEY and CDR2 SVGAGI. V was clipped by 2 bases and J by 7 bases, with 11 bases between them. The chain's CDR3 is CASSYGQGFGYTF. CDR3 in DNA: TGTGCCAGCAGTTACGGGCAGGGGTTTGGCTACACCTTC.

This clonotype turned up a few times. This sequence joins TRBV9 and TRBJ2-1, with D maybe TRBD1 (6 bases). The CDR3 length is 15 residues. The germline V and J ends were trimmed by 3 bases and 2 bases, with 12 bases remaining between them. CDR1 and CDR2 (germline): SGDLS, YYNGEE. The CDR3 DNA reads as TGTGCCAGCAGCGCCACAGGGAGTCCCTACAATGAGCAGTTCTTC. It codes for CASSATGSPYNEQFF. Filled out from reference TRBV9 and TRBJ2-1, the complete variable domain reads DSGVTQTPKHLITATGQRVTLRCSPRSGDLSVYWYQQSLDQGLQFLIQYYNGEERAKGNILERFSAQQFPDLHSELNLSSLELGDSALYFCASSATGSPYNEQFFGPGTRLTVL.

In its sample, this clonotype is medium-sized. This chain uses TRBV10-2 with TRBJ2-5; 11 nucleotides agree with TRBD1. The V segment lost 8 bases and the J segment 5 bases; nucleotides outside the gene matches: 13. Looked up from germline, CDR1 is WSHSY and CDR2 is SAAADI. The CDR3 spans 16 residues. The CDR3 DNA sequence: TGCGCCAGCGGAAAATACCGGGACAGGGGGACGGAGACCCAGTACTTC. This encodes CASGKYRDRGTETQYF.

Concerning this clonotype: This may be a read error: a much more frequent sequence differs by one nucleotide. The genes are TRBV10-3 and TRBJ2-5; 7 bases line up with TRBD2. V lost 3 bases to trimming and J lost 11 bases; unmatched junction nucleotides: 12. CDR3 length: 14 amino acids. Germline lookup yields CDR1 ENHRY and CDR2 SYGVKD. The CDR3 DNA is TGTGCCATCAGTGATAGGCAGGGAGGGAATGAGCAGTACTTC. It is translated as CAISDRQGGNEQYF.

The V call is TRBV6-1, the J call TRBJ2-1, with D tentatively TRBD2 (6 bases). Germline CDR1 and CDR2: MNHNS and SASEGT. The CDR3 runs 15 residues. The germline V and J ends were trimmed by 8 bases and 7 bases, with 21 bases remaining between them. In DNA form, the CDR3 reads TGTGCCAGCGCGGAGGGCAGGGTCCTACAAAATGAGCAGTTCTTC. Translated: CASAEGRVLQNEQFF.

This clonotype turned up a few times. The V call is TRBV10-2, the J call TRBJ2-2; TRBD2 aligns across 8 bases. The V and J ends lost 6 bases and 3 bases, in that order; junction bases with no gene match: 6. The CDR3 is 15 amino acids. Germline CDR1 is WSHSY and CDR2 is SAAADI. The CDR3 coding sequence is TGCGCCAGCAGAACGGGAGGGCCATACACCGGGGAGCTGTTTTTT. It specifies CASRTGGPYTGELFF.

In this sample, this clonotype turned up once. As the CDR3 is not closed by the conserved phenylalanine or tryptophan, this likely results from a read error. It is unclear where the CDR3 begins or ends on the DNA, so no DNA is shown, and the CDR3 is as TCRdb lists it. This chain links TRBV12-3 or TRBV12-4 with TRBJ2-5; the table gives TRBD1 as D, unverified against the DNA. The CDR3 spans 14 residues, counting both ends. The CDR3 sequence is CASSLSGGVESWYS.

A word on this clonotype: The junction shows a germline mismatch at one end, possibly a read error. V gene TRBV6-1 combines with J gene TRBJ2-5; D gene uncertain. Germline lookup yields CDR1 MNHNS and CDR2 SASEGT. The CDR3 loop spans 16 amino acids. This CDR3 is CASRETGGYDPETQYF. CDR3 nucleotide sequence: TGTGCCAGCAGGGAGACTGGCGGCTATGACCCAGAGACCCAGTATTTC.

J is TRBJ2-1 and V is TRBV5-1; no reliable D call. The J call may not be correct, given that the DNA end is closer to TRBJ2-7. The CDR3 extends over 14 amino acids. CDR1 SGHRS and CDR2 YFSETQ come from the germline V gene. In nucleotides, the CDR3 is TGCGCCAGCAGCCCAGGACCCCACAACGACGAGCAGTACTTC. It is translated as CASSPGPHNDEQYF.

To note about this clonotype: One end of the junction varies from germline; a read error may be responsible. The rearrangement links TRBV6-5 to TRBJ2-1, with a possible D match to TRBD1 (5 bases). The tail of the sequence fits TRBJ2-5 better, so the J call may be wrong. In germline, CDR1 is MNHEY, CDR2 SVGAGI. The CDR3 runs to 14 residues. Here the CDR3 reads CASSYGLGQEAQYF. CDR3 in DNA: TGTGCCAGCAGTTACGGCCTAGGACAAGAGGCCCAGTACTTC.

The gene calls are TRBV10-2 and TRBJ2-5, with D possibly being TRBD1 (5 bases). The assigned J gene may be wrong: the sequence end matches TRBJ2-7 better. Germline-derived CDR1 and CDR2 are WSHSY and SAAADI. The CDR3 has 17 amino acids. The DNA for the CDR3 is TGCGCCAGCAGTGAGCCCGAAGCCAGGGCGGTCGCCTACGAGCAGTACTTC. This encodes CASSEPEARAVAYEQYF.